This T cell receptor beta chain stems from a study of blood T cell repertoires in COVID-19 (dated by TCRdb to 2019 to 2021). About the full investigation: The collaborator samples originated in the United States, Italy and Spain and spanned the acute and convalescent phases of COVID-19. The material from the prospective study consisted of cDNA or gDNA derived from T cells, B-cell-depleted T cells, or PBMCs. The dataset comprised deeply sampled blood TCRbeta repertoires from subjects exposed to, actively infected with, or recovered from COVID-19. The repertoires were made available in a free public database intended to serve as a resource for research on the immune response to SARS-CoV-2. The samples were drawn from two sources: the first 160 participants of the ongoing ImmuneRACE study, and fewer than 1,500 subjects contributed by 6 global collaborators. Nearly every sample came with metadata listing a de-identified subject ID, COVID-19 status, age in years and sex. Where available, HLA class I and class II types were obtained from metadata supplied by the sample provider rather than from assay-based typing.

One collaborating source in Seattle enrolled patients while the patients were actively infected and followed the patients over time throughout the course of disease. Collaborating institutions collected whole blood in K2EDTA tubes following their own protocols. For TCRbeta analysis, collaborators shipped samples as frozen whole blood, isolated PBMCs, or DNA extracted from either of those sample types. Study-wide conclusions, independent of this receptor: The amount of clinical and demographic metadata varied by source and participant and was provided uncurated.

V trim: 4 bases; J trim: 4 bases; unmatched bases: 4. The CDR3 measures 15 amino acids from cysteine to phenylalanine. The read is trimmed to its CDR3 DNA, 45 bases read in frame from base 1. CDR1 and CDR2 were assigned from the germline V gene as MNHEY and SVGAGI. The immunoSEQ Assay, a bias-controlled multiplex PCR, was used to amplify TCRbeta CDR3 regions from genomic DNA. The original methods were these. Within the assay, amplification of reference gene primers was used to estimate how many nucleated cells each sample contained. To quantify the absolute abundance of each unique TCRbeta CDR3 rearrangement, sequence reads were collapsed and filtered. For each sample, productive Simpson clonality was calculated as the square root of Simpson's diversity index over productive rearrangements. The table was pulled from immuneACCESS by TCRdb, which kept in-frame rearrangements only. Such tables lose some clones; where checked, under half of the loss comes from unresolved V genes, and the rest has no known cause. V, J and clone size are those of that table, while D and trimming were read from the DNA. The sample table holds under 300,000 clones, of which 65% to 90% were seen once. The ten biggest clones cover under 15% of the sample.

This clone was seen once. Which antigen it targets is not known. No much larger clone is present one base from it, and per-base qualities are unavailable. Material for sequencing was peripheral blood. This clonotype was sampled from a woman in her 70s with COVID-19, enrolled during active disease. The chain employs TRBV6-5 and TRBJ1-4; 9 central bases correspond to TRBD1. The base sequence is TGTGCCAGCAGTTTGCGACAGGGGGTTAATGAAAAACTGTTTTTT. It translates as CASSLRQGVNEKLFF.